A single T cell receptor (beta chain) is shown here with its context. The clone's antigen remains unknown. No base-level quality is on record; no much larger clone is a single base apart. This specimen belongs to a study of T-cell memory formation after mild COVID-19 (dated by TCRdb to the early 2020s). Concerning the study at large: TCR sequence clusters from the two donors were largely donor specific. T-cell clones expanding and contracting after mild COVID-19 in a couple of donors were tracked by longitudinal TCRalpha and TCRbeta repertoire sequencing. The cohort comprised two young, previously healthy adult volunteers, one female and one male.

Points the paper makes about the study in general: SARS-CoV-2 specificity was not confirmed for the second-wave clones peaking on day 37. Contracting CD4+ clones were found mainly in CM and EM memory subsets, while CD8+ clones were enriched in EMRA. From day 15 to 85, contracting clones showed balanced CD4/CD8 phenotypes, whereas a second wave of clones that expanded from day 15 to 37 leaned towards CD4+. The study covered only a couple of mild cases, and larger cohorts including severe cases with pre-infection samples were considered necessary. Some responding clones were detected in pre-infection memory, which suggested that pre-existing cross-reactive memory T cells had joined the SARS-CoV-2 response.

The sequencing machine was an Illumina NovaSeq 6000. TCRalpha and TCRbeta cDNA libraries were built by 5'RACE with constant-segment primers, adding sample barcodes and unique molecular identifiers. Trizol reagent was used to extract RNA from every sample. The libraries were amplified in two PCR steps, and the second step added a second sample barcode and Illumina TruSeq adapters. Libraries were sequenced on an Illumina NovaSeq with 2 x 150 bp paired-end reads. On the authors' methods: With migec v1.2.7, reads were demultiplexed and then collapsed into UMI-guided consensus sequences. Using mixcr v2.1.11, the UMI consensuses were aligned to TRA and TRB V and J templates and assembled into clonotypes. A clonotype was counted as expanded or contracted only when both edgeR and NoisET called the clonotype significant, with the noise models trained on biological replicates. For edgeR calls, a false discovery rate-adjusted p below 0.01 and a log2 fold-change threshold of 1 were applied. PCA with hierarchical clustering of max-normalized trajectories of the 1000 most abundant clonotypes was used as exploratory dynamics analysis. Each responding clone was given a CD4 or CD8 phenotype based on the CD4+ and CD8+ repertoires, which had been sequenced separately. TCRdb took the public reads, trimmed them with fastp at Q25, ran MiXCR for clone calling and kept in-frame beta chains. Rows matching on CDR3 protein sequence are summarized as one entry with the most common DNA and genes. None of the V and J calls come from the authors' own analysis; TCRdb made them. The table for this sample lists about 430,000 distinct CDR3 sequences; approximately 25% of them were counted only once. The ten largest clonotypes hold roughly 8.9% of the sample.

Ficoll-Paque density gradient centrifugation was the method used to isolate PBMCs. This receptor was identified in an adult woman who had mild COVID-19 (a few samples of this study predate the infection). The sample titles of this study are shuffled in the database, so cell type and time point are left out; the donor was told from shared clones. The sequenced material came from PBMCs or a T cell subset sorted from them (not recorded which).

The DNA reads TGTGCCAGCAGCTTAGGACTAGCGGGAGACCCGTCCTACGAGCAGTACTTC. Translated, it reads CASSLGLAGDPSYEQYF. The chain uses TRBV13 and TRBJ2-7; 11 central nucleotides agree with TRBD2. Germline trimming: 0 bases from V, 1 base from J; junction bases outside gene matches: 5. The germline V gene encodes CDR1 PRHDT and CDR2 FYEKMQ (reference sequence). The cysteine opens and the phenylalanine closes a CDR3 of 17 amino acids. The entry retains the CDR3 DNA only, 51 bases that are in frame from base 1.